This T cell receptor beta chain was identified in a study of regulatory T cells in long-lasting Graves disease. TCR beta libraries were built with iRepertoire HTBI primers and Arm-PCR of CDR3 regions. TCRdb reprocessed the multiplex PCR reads with MiXCR, giving one entry per CDR3 protein. Of around 400,000 distinct CDR3 sequences listed, 23% are singletons. This clonotype was counted ten times or more. Germline values: CDR1 SGHTA, CDR2 FQGNSA. The CDR3 has 15 amino acids. V dropped 5 bases and J dropped 2; count of bases not matched to a gene: 8. Time point indicated: persistent/refractory GD, antithyroid drugs over 5 years with positive TRAb. RNA isolated from PBMCs was used to make the TCR library.

The sample in question was peripheral blood mononuclear cells (PBMCs), obtained when the disease was refractory, from a patient treated with antithyroid drugs. This TCR derives from a female donor with Graves disease. The V and J genes are TRBV7-2 and TRBJ2-5; 7 nucleotides align to TRBD2. The CDR3 nucleotides are TGTGCCAGCAGCCGGGACTGGGGGGGACAAGAGACCCAGTACTTC. Protein sequence: CASSRDWGGQETQYF.